The clone carrying this TCR beta chain was seen repeatedly, ten times or more. What it binds is unknown. The data stem from a study of T cells in Graves' hyperthyroidism and ophthalmopathy. Study outcomes and limitations: Most thyroid clonotypes expanded above 0.001 were also detected in blood.

When hyperthyroidism was first diagnosed, the blood sample was taken, preceding any ophthalmopathy symptoms. RNA transcripts gave rise to amplified TCR beta CDR3 regions. An initial round of RT-PCR targeting the TCR CDR3 relied on the HTBI primer set. Each CDR3 protein gets one entry after TCRdb re-called the multiplex PCR reads with MiXCR. The repertoire includes 150,000 or so distinct CDR3 sequences, just under 9.5% of them detected once, and around 20% sits in the top ten. The CDR3 is made up of 13 amino acids. Losses at the gene ends were 5 bases for V and 4 bases for J; bases not matched to a gene: 6. The V gene's germline CDR1 is SQVTM and CDR2 ANQGSEA.

The rearrangement joins TRBV29-1 to TRBJ2-3, with 7 bases aligning to TRBD1. Sample: blood. The source is a woman aged 18-29 years with Graves' hyperthyroidism that later progressed to Graves' ophthalmopathy. The CDR3, as DNA: TGCAGCGTTCGAGAACAGGGGTCAGATACGCAGTATTTT. Its translation is CSVREQGSDTQYF.